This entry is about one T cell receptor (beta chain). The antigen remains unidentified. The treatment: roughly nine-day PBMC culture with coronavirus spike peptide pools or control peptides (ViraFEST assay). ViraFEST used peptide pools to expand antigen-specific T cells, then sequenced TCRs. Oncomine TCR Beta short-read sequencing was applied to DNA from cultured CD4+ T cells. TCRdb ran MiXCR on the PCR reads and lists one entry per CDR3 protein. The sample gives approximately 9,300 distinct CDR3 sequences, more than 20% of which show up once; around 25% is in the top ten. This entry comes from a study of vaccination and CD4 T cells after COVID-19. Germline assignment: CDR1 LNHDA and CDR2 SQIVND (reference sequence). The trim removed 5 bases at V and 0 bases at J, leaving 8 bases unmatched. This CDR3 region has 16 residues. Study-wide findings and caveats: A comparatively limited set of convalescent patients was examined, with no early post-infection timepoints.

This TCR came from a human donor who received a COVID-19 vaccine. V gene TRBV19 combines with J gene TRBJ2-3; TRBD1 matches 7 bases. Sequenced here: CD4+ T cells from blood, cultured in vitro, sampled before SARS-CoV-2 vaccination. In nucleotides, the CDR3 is TGTGCCAGTAGTGCCACAGGGGCCTCTAGCACAGATACGCAGTATTTT. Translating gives CASSATGASSTDTQYF.